This entry describes one TCR beta chain. This clone's antigen is unknown. The junction shows a germline mismatch at one end, possibly a read error. CDR1 and CDR2 (SEHNR, FQNEAQ) derive from the germline V gene (reference sequence). Spanning cysteine to phenylalanine, the CDR3 consists of 15 amino acids. The DNA shown is the 45-base CDR3, in frame from base 1. Using the deep immunoSEQ assay, TCR CDR3 regions were amplified from genomic DNA by multiplex PCR. Extracted genomic DNA from each cell subset was distributed evenly across all wells of several immunoSEQ 96-well plates, and each plate was treated as a replicate. For sorted subsets, around 200 ng genomic DNA, equal to about 30,000 T cell genomes, was loaded into each replicate PCR. The purified libraries were quantified using a Qubit 3.0 fluorometer, sized with a Bioanalyzer 2100, and then quantified again using the KAPA Library Quantification kit. A separate single-read 150-cycle Illumina NextSeq 550 flow cell was used to sequence each immunoSEQ 96-well plate. Per the original workflow: The immunoSEQ output contained only junctional sequences without quality scores, so filtering could not match that applied to full-length reads. Sequences were annotated with PyIR, a Python wrapper for IgBLAST v1.9, using IMGT germline references to assign V/J genes and CDR3. Reads were removed for weak V/J assignments (E-value above 1e-6), missing CDR3, stop codons, out-of-frame junctions, or ambiguous translated residues. A V3J clonotype was defined by an identical inferred V gene, J gene, and CDR3 amino acid sequence. Percentage overlap between repertoires was computed as shared unique clonotypes divided by the size of the smaller repertoire. Richness of each repertoire was evaluated using RTK rarefaction, the Chao1 estimator, and Recon v2.1 estimates of unobserved clonotypes. OLGA was used to compute generation probabilities for all TCRbeta clonotypes that the gDNA method yielded from a handful of donors. TCRdb provides this immuneACCESS table in a form limited to in-frame rearrangements. Some clones are lacking; in checked studies, under half of them reflect an unresolved V gene, and why the rest are absent is not known. The D gene and trimming were derived from the DNA, and the V and J assignments and clone size from that table. Present in this sample are millions of clones, approximately 94% of which were seen just once. The top ten clones comprise over 0.12% of the sample.

This specimen belongs to a study of shared clonotypes between healthy human individuals (dated by TCRdb to the early 2020s). Regarding the research as a whole: A few men and two women, aged 18 to 49 years, made up the cohort. To increase sequencing depth and limit assay-specific biases, TCR repertoire library preparation and sequencing were carried out by different laboratories using diverse techniques. For each donor, CD4 naive and CD4 memory were each run on three plates, CD8 naive on two plates, and CD8 memory on one plate. Leukapheresis yielded between about 0.94 and 8.9 billion PBMCs per donor. To estimate repertoire size and how much clonotypes are shared between individuals, the study performed deep sequencing of blood TCR repertoires from 4 to 6 healthy adults. Summary of the overall study and its limitations: About 5% of naive CD4, roughly 3.5% of naive CD8, around 2.3% of memory CD4, and around 0.4% of memory CD8 clonotypes were shared across several donors. Compared with non-shared clonotypes, clonotypes shared by all four sorted-subset donors had higher generation probabilities. Even with the large sequencing depth, rarefaction of the sorted-subset datasets indicated that sequencing was incomplete. Larger estimated clonotype richness was generally found for naive subsets than for memory subsets. Sampling was limited to blood, and TCR repertoires in tissue likely differ from TCR repertoires in blood. Because the study included a small number of donors, the genetic and exposure-history diversity represented was limited. Pairwise subsampling indicated that sequencing depth was expected to affect the degree of clonotype sharing among donors.

The donors were healthy, HIV-negative adults who had no recently reported acute infections or vaccinations. Only Caucasian adults living in Nashville, Tennessee, USA were represented among the donors. Magnetic negative selection was used to enrich CD4+ T cells, after which naive cells were positively selected on CD45RA and the negative fraction became the memory subset. After blood collection by leukapheresis, PBMCs were isolated using Ficoll-Histopaque density gradient centrifugation and then cryopreserved in the vapor phase of liquid nitrogen. Analytical flow cytometry was used to check the purity and quantity of each magnetically sorted T cell population. From each sorted fraction, genomic DNA was isolated and quantified by UV absorbance on a Nanodrop 2000c.

The chain was built from TRBV7-9 and TRBJ2-7, with TRBD2 matching 12 junction bases. The specimen sequenced was naive CD4+ T cells sorted from blood. The label giving this sample's cell subset or site can be read as: CD45RA+ positively selected. The TCR was taken from a man in his late teens or twenties in good health. The nucleotide sequence reads TGTGCCGGCAGCTCCCGGACTAGCGGGATCTACGAGCAGTACTTC. Its translation is CAGSSRTSGIYEQYF.